The 6 T cell receptor beta chains given below trace back to one sample, sequenced in a study of CD8+ T cells in alopecia areata (dated by TCRdb to the late 2010s). The intended sense of this specimen's time point label: baseline before oral tofacitinib. Library creation used the immunoSEQ multiplex PCR assay. To provide template for TCR sequencing, every sample had RNA extracted and reverse transcribed into cDNA. TCRdb provides this immuneACCESS table in a form limited to in-frame rearrangements. Some clones are lacking; in checked studies, under half of them reflect an unresolved V gene, and why the rest are absent is not known. In all, the sample holds around 250,000 clones, and 67% of those were seen once. More than 0.95% of the sample goes to the ten largest clones. The sample consisted of CD4+ T cells sorted from blood, taken at week 0. The receptors stem from a human donor with alopecia areata.

V is TRBV29-1 and J is TRBJ1-1; D call uncertain. The ends were cut back, 4 bases at V and 1 base at J, with 16 bases in the middle. This CDR3 has 15 residues. The V gene's germline CDR1 is SQVTM and CDR2 ANQGSEA. DNA of the CDR3: TGCAGCGTTGCAGACAAGGTGGCATGGAACACTGAAGCTTTCTTT. Encoded protein: CSVADKVAWNTEAFF. The full variable domain, in which reference TRBV29-1 and TRBJ1-1 provide the parts outside the CDR3, is SAVISQKPSRDICQRGTSLTIQCQVDSQVTMMFWYRQQPGQSLTLIATANQGSEATYESGFVIDKFPISRPNLTFSTLTVSNMSPEDSSIYLCSVADKVAWNTEAFFGQGTRLTVV.

The V gene is TRBV5-6, the J gene TRBJ1-2; 7 bases line up with TRBD1. V lost 2 bases and J lost 6; bases outside the gene matches: 4. This CDR3 contains 13 residues. Per germline, CDR1 SGHDT and CDR2 YYEEEE. The CDR3 bases are TGTGCCAGCAGCTTTCCCCAGGGGGATGGCTACACCTTC. Translated, it gives CASSFPQGDGYTF.

This clone was recorded a few times. The chain has TRBV4-2 and TRBJ2-4, with D perhaps matching TRBD1 or TRBD2 (6 bases each). The CDR3 totals 14 residues. V gave up 0 bases and J gave up 14 bases, with 17 bases separating them. Germline CDR1 LGHNA, CDR2 YNFKEQ. In nucleotides, the CDR3 is TGTGCCAGCAGCCAAGATCAAGGGGCAGGGGAGGAGTACTTC. Translated, it gives CASSQDQGAGEEYF.

This clone occurred a few times. V and J are TRBV28 and TRBJ2-5; D perhaps matches TRBD1 (6 bases). The germline CDR1 and CDR2 sequences are MDHEN and SYDVKM. The CDR3 length is 16 residues. Trimming removed 2 bases from V and 2 bases from J, with 15 bases in between. CDR3 residues: CASSLPGLGGQETQYF. The CDR3 DNA reads TGTGCCAGCAGTTTACCGGGATTAGGGGGACAAGAGACCCAGTACTTC.

The chain recombines TRBV20-1 with TRBJ1-2; no clear D gene. CDR1 is DFQATT, CDR2 SNEGSKA, per germline (reference sequence). Trimming stripped 7 bases from V and 4 bases from J, with 10 bases between. The CDR3 is made up of 11 amino acids. CDR3 residues: CSVLDGYGYTF. CDR3 bases: TGCAGTGTTCTCGACGGCTATGGCTACACCTTC.

The chain links TRBV2 to TRBJ2-5, with 9 bases aligning to TRBD1. Germline CDR1 and CDR2: SNHLY and FYNNEI. Trimming removed 7 bases from V and 5 bases from J; junction bases left unmatched: 23. The CDR3 length is 19 residues. The CDR3: CASTTPFTGTGLVAETQYF. In DNA form, the CDR3 reads TGTGCCAGCACGACCCCTTTCACCGGGACAGGGTTGGTGGCGGAGACCCAGTACTTC.